This is a list of T cell receptor beta chains from one sample in a study of blood T cell repertoires in COVID-19. Libraries were prepared by immunoSEQ multiplex PCR; TCRdb keeps only in-frame clonotypes and omits some of them. The table includes around 260,000 clones, 83% detected once. The specimen sequenced was peripheral blood. The receptors were gathered from a woman in her forties or fifties who had recovered from COVID-19. Each CDR3 is given with its conserved first and last residue. The order of the fields is V gene, clone size, D gene, J gene, CDR3 DNA, CDR3 protein. A D gene is named only where the DNA matches it firmly. Clone size is given for some rows only: seen once, a few or many times, or a class if the clone is expanded.

TRBV5-6,-,-,TRBJ1-1,TGTGCCAGCAGCAAAGGACAGATACTGAACACTGAAGCTTTCTTT,CASSKGQILNTEAFF
TRBV5-1,-,-,TRBJ2-3,TGCGCCAGCAGCTTGTCGCGACTAGGGCCAACGGATACGCAGTATTTT,CASSLSRLGPTDTQYF
TRBV3-1/TRBV3-2,-,-,TRBJ1-1,TGTGCCAGCAGCCATTCCTTTGAGTGGGGGGGCACTGAAGCTTTCTTT,CASSHSFEWGGTEAFF
TRBV5-6,-,TRBD1,TRBJ1-1,TGTGCCAGCAGGAAGACAGGGGATACTAAAGCTTTCTTT,CASRKTGDTKAFF
TRBV4-3,-,TRBD2,TRBJ2-3,TGCGCCAGCAGCCAAGAGACGGGACTAGCGGGCACAGATACGCAGTATTTT,CASSQETGLAGTDTQYF
TRBV6-5,-,TRBD2,TRBJ2-1,TGTGCCAGCGGGACTAGCGGAACTTACAATGAGCAGTTCTTC,CASGTSGTYNEQFF
TRBV27,-,TRBD2,TRBJ2-7,TGTGCCAGCAGGCCACCCTGGACTAGCGCAGAGCAGTACTTC,CASRPPWTSAEQYF
TRBV9,-,-,TRBJ2-3,TGTGCCAGCAGCGTAACTAGACTGAGCACAGATACGCAGTATTTT,CASSVTRLSTDTQYF
TRBV25-1,once,-,TRBJ1-1,TGTGCCAGCGGACAGTCCCTCATGAACACTGAAGCTTTCTTT,CASGQSLMNTEAFF
TRBV10-3,-,-,TRBJ1-1,TGTGCCATCAGGGGGGGACCCCAGGACGCTGAAGCTTTCTTT,CAIRGGPQDAEAFF
TRBV7-2,-,TRBD2,TRBJ2-2,TGTGCCAGCAGAGGTCCGGGAGGAAGGACCGGGGAGCTGTTTTTT,CASRGPGGRTGELFF
TRBV3-1/TRBV3-2,-,-,TRBJ1-1,TGTGCCAGCAGCCCAGTTCTGGGGAGGGCTGAAGCTTTCTTT,CASSPVLGRAEAFF
TRBV6-1,-,-,TRBJ1-2,TGTGCCAGCAGTGAACGTTGGGCAGTAAACTATGGCTACACCTTC,CASSERWAVNYGYTF
TRBV7-6,-,TRBD1,TRBJ2-2,TGTGCCAGCAGCCCCCGGGGACAGGGGGCCGCCGGGGAGCTGTTTTTT,CASSPRGQGAAGELFF
TRBV27,-,-,TRBJ2-2,TGTGCCAGCACCGATGACAGAAACACCGGGGAGCTGTTTTTT,CASTDDRNTGELFF
TRBV28,once,-,TRBJ1-2,TGTGCCAGCAGTTTTTACAGAAGGAACTATGGCTACACCTTC,CASSFYRRNYGYTF
TRBV9,-,-,TRBJ2-2,TGTGCCAGCAGACGAGGGGACTTATCCGGCACCGGGGAGCTGTTTTTT,CASRRGDLSGTGELFF
TRBV19,-,TRBD1,TRBJ1-3,TGTGCCAGTAGCGACGACAGGGGAACGGGTGACACCATATATTTT,CASSDDRGTGDTIYF
TRBV19,-,-,TRBJ1-2,TGTGCCAGTAGTCACCGTACAGGGATAAGAGGCTACACCTTC,CASSHRTGIRGYTF
TRBV7-2,-,-,TRBJ1-2,TGTGCCAGCAGCTTAGGCGTAGCGATGAACTATGGCTACACCTTC,CASSLGVAMNYGYTF
TRBV5-1,-,-,TRBJ1-4,TGCGCCAGCAAAAACACAACTAATGAAAAACTGTTTTTT,CASKNTTNEKLFF
TRBV6-1,few,-,TRBJ1-4,TGTGCCAGCAGTGAAGAAGAAGGGGCTGGCGAAAAACTGTTTTTT,CASSEEEGAGEKLFF
TRBV9,-,TRBD1,TRBJ1-4,TGTGCCAGCAGCCCCGGTTACCGGGACAGGGGGGAAGCAACTAATGAAAAACTGTTTTTT,CASSPGYRDRGEATNEKLFF
TRBV14,-,TRBD1,TRBJ2-3,TGTGCCAGCAGCCAAGATTCGGGACAGGGAACAGATACGCAGTATTTT,CASSQDSGQGTDTQYF
TRBV29-1,-,TRBD1,TRBJ1-2,TGCAGCGTTGGCCGCCCGGGACAGGGCTATGGCTACACCTTC,CSVGRPGQGYGYTF
TRBV4-2,-,-,TRBJ1-4,TGTGCCAGCAGCCAGGACCGACAGGCCATTAATGAAAAACTGTTTTTT,CASSQDRQAINEKLFF
TRBV7-2,-,-,TRBJ1-1,TGTGCCAGCAGCACCCAACAGGGAACAAACACTGAAGCTTTCTTT,CASSTQQGTNTEAFF
TRBV3-1/TRBV3-2,-,TRBD1,TRBJ1-2,TGTGCCAGCAGCCAAGGTCATAACAGGGGGCATGGCTACACCTTC,CASSQGHNRGHGYTF
TRBV7-3,many,TRBD1,TRBJ2-1,TGTGCCAGCAGCTCCGGACAGGTAACTGAGCAGTTCTTC,CASSSGQVTEQFF
TRBV7-9,-,TRBD2,TRBJ2-7,TGTGCCAGCAGCACCGGACTAGCGGGAGCCTACGAGCAGTACTTC,CASSTGLAGAYEQYF
TRBV5-1,-,TRBD2,TRBJ2-3,TGCGCCAGCAGCTTGGAAGTTGAGCGGGGATCAGATACGCAGTATTTT,CASSLEVERGSDTQYF
TRBV25-1,-,TRBD1,TRBJ1-2,TGTGCCAGCAGTGAAATTCGAGGACAGGGTGGAGACTATGGCTACACCTTC,CASSEIRGQGGDYGYTF
TRBV18,-,TRBD1,TRBJ1-4,TGTGCCAGCTCACCACCACAGGGGACGGTAGTGAAACTGTTTTTT,CASSPPQGTVVKLFF
TRBV15,-,-,TRBJ1-1,TGTGCCACCAGCAGAGCTCAAGAGCTCACTGAAGCTTTCTTT,CATSRAQELTEAFF
TRBV6-6,-,TRBD1,TRBJ2-1,TGTGCCAGCAGCCAAATACAGGGGTACTACAATGAGCAGTTCTTC,CASSQIQGYYNEQFF
TRBV19,-,-,TRBJ1-5,TGTGCCAGTAGTATAGGCTCTAATAGCAATCAGCCCCAGCATTTT,CASSIGSNSNQPQHF
TRBV9,-,-,TRBJ2-3,TGTGCCAGCAGCGCGGACTGGGGAAATACGCAGTATTTT,CASSADWGNTQYF
TRBV12-3/TRBV12-4,once,-,TRBJ1-5,TGTGCCAGCAATTTCGGGGGCAATCAGCCCCAGCATTTT,CASNFGGNQPQHF
TRBV5-5,-,-,TRBJ1-5,TGTGCCAGCAGCTTGGATTCGGGGATTGGCAATCAGCCCCAGCATTTT,CASSLDSGIGNQPQHF
TRBV19,few,TRBD2,TRBJ2-3,TGTGCCAGTAGTATGAGACTAGCCCCCCCTTCGGCAGATACGCAGTATTTT,CASSMRLAPPSADTQYF
TRBV12-3/TRBV12-4,-,-,TRBJ2-3,TGTGCCAGCAGTACATACCTCACAGATACGCAGTATTTT,CASSTYLTDTQYF
TRBV18,-,-,TRBJ2-7,TGTGCCAGCTCACCCCAGGGTTCCCGCTCCTACGAGCAGTACTTC,CASSPQGSRSYEQYF
TRBV27,-,-,TRBJ2-1,TGTGCCAGCAGTGACAGGTTCGCCTACAATGAGCAGTTCTTC,CASSDRFAYNEQFF
TRBV9,-,TRBD2,TRBJ2-7,TGTGCCAGCAGCCCCAAGGGACTAGCGGGCTACTACGAGCAGTACTTC,CASSPKGLAGYYEQYF
TRBV9,-,-,TRBJ1-1,TGTGCCAGCAGCGTAGCCCACGGGGGGACAATGAACACTGAAGCTTTCTTT,CASSVAHGGTMNTEAFF
TRBV19,-,-,TRBJ1-6,TGTGCCAGTAGTAGTCGGAGGGAAGGGCTCCTCCACTTT,CASSSRREGLLHF
TRBV4-2,-,TRBD1,TRBJ1-3,TGTGCCAGCAGCCAAGGGGGGACAGGGATGGAAGGAAACACCATATATTTT,CASSQGGTGMEGNTIYF
TRBV7-7,-,TRBD1,TRBJ2-1,TGTGCCAGCGGAAACAGGGGAAGCGAGCAGTTCTTC,CASGNRGSEQFF
TRBV19,-,-,TRBJ1-6,TGTGCCAGTAGTATCCAGGCCTATAATTCACCCCTCCACTTT,CASSIQAYNSPLHF
TRBV19,-,TRBD2,TRBJ2-7,TGTGCCAGTAGTATAGGCGTGCGGGAGATGAGCGAGCAGTACTTC,CASSIGVREMSEQYF
TRBV5-4,-,TRBD2,TRBJ2-6,TGTGCCAGCAGCTCCGGGGGGGCTAGTCCTAGTGAGACTGGGGCCAACGTCCTGACTTTC,CASSSGGASPSETGANVLTF
TRBV27,-,TRBD1,TRBJ2-7,TGTGCCAGCAGTTTATCGACAGGGTTCGACGAGCAGTACTTC,CASSLSTGFDEQYF
TRBV19,-,TRBD1,TRBJ1-1,TGTGCCACTACTTGGACAGGGGACACTGAAGCTTTCTTT,CATTWTGDTEAFF